This entry concerns a single TCR beta chain. The CDR3 extends over 16 amino acids. Germline CDR1 reads LNHNV; CDR2 reads YYDKDF (reference sequence). The J segment lost 5 bases and the V segment lost 1 base, leaving 3 bases of the junction unmatched. The data stem from a study of cytomegalovirus exposure and HLA in healthy donors. Researchers ran the PCR with 60 Vbeta and 13 Jbeta primers. Assay used: immunoSEQ multiplex PCR; TCRdb lists only in-frame clones, some missing. This sample's table has under 200,000 clones. This TCR was recovered from a man younger than 40 in good health and CMV-seronegative. The chain links TRBV15 to TRBJ2-2, with 11 bases identical to TRBD1. The sequenced material came from PBMCs. CDR3 protein: CATSRGGQGGTGELFF. DNA of the CDR3: TGTGCCACCAGCAGAGGGGGACAGGGGGGAACCGGGGAGCTGTTTTTT.